Listed here are 20 T cell receptor beta chains from one sample, sequenced in a study of CD8+CD57+ T cells in acquired aplastic anemia. Profiles of TCR beta VDJ and CDR3 were generated from a genomic DNA template. TCRdb processed the reads anew with MiXCR; each CDR3 protein has one entry. Found here are more than 200,000 distinct CDR3 sequences, about half of them singletons; the top ten hold just under 20%. Patients selected for sequencing had displayed CD8+CD57+ cell expansion by flow cytometry. Sequencing was performed on sorted CD4+, CD8+, or CD8+CD57+ T cells (not recorded which) from PBMCs. These receptors were obtained from a human donor with aplastic anemia.

This clonotype has ten or more counts. The CDR3 sequence: CASSFSGGQETQYF. DNA of the CDR3: TGTGCCAGCAGCTTTAGCGGGGGTCAAGAGACCCAGTACTTC. This chain connects TRBV7-9 to TRBJ2-5; 9 bases are shared with TRBD2. The length of the CDR3 is 14 residues. Per the germline V gene, CDR1 is SEHNR and CDR2 is FQNEAQ (reference sequence). V dropped 3 bases and J dropped 2; count of bases not matched to a gene: 1. Supplemented by reference TRBV7-9 and TRBJ2-5, the full variable domain reads DTGVSQNPRHKITKRGQNVTFRCDPISEHNRLYWYRQTLGQGPEFLTYFQNEAQLEKSRLLSDRFSAERPKGSFSTLEIQRTEQGDSAMYLCASSFSGGQETQYFGPGTRLLVL.

Details on this clonotype: Sequence at one end of the junction differs from germline and may be a read error. The chain links TRBV11-2 to TRBJ2-7, with 11 positions matching TRBD1. Germline CDR1 reads SGHAT; CDR2 reads FQNNGV. The CDR3 has 15 residues. In DNA, the CDR3 is TGTGCCTGCAGCGCAAGGACAGGGGGCGCGGGCGAGCAGTACTTC. Its translation is CACSARTGGAGEQYF.

The chain is built from TRBV19 and TRBJ1-6; 7 bases fit TRBD1. This CDR3 contains 16 residues. Germline V gene data show CDR1 as LNHDA and CDR2 as SQIVND (reference sequence). V gave up 4 bases and J gave up 5 bases; unmatched junction bases: 8. The DNA of the CDR3 is TGTGCCAGTAGTAGGAACAGGGGTAGGGATAATTCACCCCTCCACTTT. Its translation: CASSRNRGRDNSPLHF.

This chain uses TRBV29-1 with TRBJ1-2; 11 bases map to TRBD1. V dropped 4 bases and J dropped 9; count of bases not matched to a gene: 16. The V gene's germline CDR1 is SQVTM and CDR2 ANQGSEA. There are 16 residues in the CDR3. CDR3 loop: CSVADRGPSHPRSYTF. In DNA, the CDR3 is TGCAGCGTTGCGGACAGGGGGCCCTCCCACCCACGGAGCTACACCTTC.

DNA for the CDR3: TGCAGTGCACGGACAGGGGGTTTGTACGAGCAGTACTTC. Translating gives CSARTGGLYEQYF. V gene TRBV20-1 combines with J gene TRBJ2-7; 10 bases fit TRBD1. CDR3 length equals 13 residues. The trim removed 6 bases at V and 4 bases at J, leaving 6 bases unmatched. Germline V gene sequence: CDR1 DFQATT, CDR2 SNEGSKA (reference sequence).

As concerns this clonotype: This sequence may be a read error, since a much larger clone differs from it by one base. V is TRBV6-4 and J is TRBJ1-4; D ambiguous. The CDR3 contains 15 residues. Germline V gene lookup returns CDR1 MRHNA and CDR2 SNTAGT. V was pared by 0 bases and J by 11 bases, with 16 bases between. The CDR3 sequence: CASSDSKLRRRKLFF. The CDR3 DNA is TGTGCCAGCAGTGACTCAAAACTGAGGCGACGGAAACTGTTTTTT.

The rearrangement uses TRBV7-9 and TRBJ2-3, with 11 bases matching TRBD1. Per germline, CDR1 SEHNR and CDR2 FQNEAQ (reference sequence). The CDR3 loop spans 17 amino acids. The V and J ends lost 5 bases and 2 bases, in that order; junction bases with no gene match: 9. The chain's CDR3 is CASSTGTGGANTDTQYF. CDR3 nucleotides: TGTGCCAGCAGCACCGGGACAGGGGGGGCGAACACAGATACGCAGTATTTT.

This clonotype was seen ten or more times. This chain uses TRBV7-3 with TRBJ1-1; TRBD1 might be the D (6 bases). CDR1 and CDR2 (germline): SGHTA, FQGTGA. This CDR3 has 15 residues. V lost 1 base, J lost 6 bases, and 15 bases lay in between. The CDR3 region has the DNA TGTGCCAGCAGCTTAAACGGGGGCCGGGTGGCTGAAGCTTTCTTT. Translating gives CASSLNGGRVAEAFF.

The table lists this clonotype with many counts. This chain connects TRBV20-1 to TRBJ2-3; tentatively, D is TRBD1 (6 bases). Per the germline V gene, CDR1 is DFQATT and CDR2 is SNEGSKA (reference sequence). The CDR3 is 17 amino acids. V lost 6 bases and J lost 4, with 26 bases in between. CDR3 sequence: CSAQNPARDRRSDTQYF. CDR3 nucleotide sequence: TGCAGTGCCCAAAACCCCGCCAGAGACAGGAGATCAGATACGCAGTATTTT.

In this sample, this clonotype turned up many times. The chain combines TRBV20-1 with TRBJ1-2; 11 nucleotides align to TRBD1. The CDR3 has 14 residues. CDR1 and CDR2 from the germline V gene are DFQATT and SNEGSKA (reference sequence). V lost 8 bases, J lost 6 bases, and 11 bases stayed unmatched. For the CDR3, the DNA is TGCAGTCCGTTACAAGGGACAGGGGGTAATGGCTACACCTTC. This codes for CSPLQGTGGNGYTF.

This clonotype was found many times. This chain uses TRBV19 with TRBJ2-3; D possibly corresponds to TRBD1 (6 bases). The germline CDR1 and CDR2 sequences are LNHDA and SQIVND (reference sequence). V was shortened by 0 bases and J by 4 bases, with 8 bases between the two germline ends. The CDR3 runs 14 residues. The CDR3 DNA is TGTGCCAGTAGTATAGATAAGGGGGCAGATACGCAGTATTTT. It yields the protein CASSIDKGADTQYF.

The chain employs TRBV7-9 and TRBJ2-1, with TRBD2 matching over 14 bases. This CDR3 region has 17 residues. Germline V gene data show CDR1 as SEHNR and CDR2 as FQNEAQ (reference sequence). V trimming: 5 bases; J trimming: 7 bases; junction bases outside the gene matches: 10. In DNA, the CDR3 is TGTGCCAGCAGCCAAAGGGGACTAGCGGGGGAGGGTAATGAGCAGTTCTTC. Translating gives CASSQRGLAGEGNEQFF.

This clonotype was detected ten times or more. The CDR3 bases are TGTGCTAGTGGTCTCCCCCCCGGCGGGGTGGAGTTCTTC. Its protein product is CASGLPPGGVEFF. The chain recombines TRBV12-5 with TRBJ2-1; a possible D gene is TRBD2 (6 bases). Between the trimmed V and J ends, which lost 5 bases and 14 bases, there was a span of 19 bases. The CDR3 consists of 13 residues. The germline V gene has CDR1 LGHNT and CDR2 FRNRAP.

This clonotype was observed many times. This chain connects TRBV5-1 to TRBJ2-1; D might be TRBD1 or TRBD2, each matching 5 bases. CDR3 length: 15 residues. Germline V gene lookup returns CDR1 SGHRS and CDR2 YFSETQ. The germline V and J ends were trimmed by 4 bases and 6 bases, with 17 bases remaining between them. CDR3 amino acids: CASSVVNSGSNEQFF. As DNA, the CDR3 is TGCGCCAGCAGCGTAGTTAATTCAGGGAGCAATGAGCAGTTCTTC. Looking up the rest from reference TRBV5-1 and TRBJ2-1 gives the full variable domain: KAGVTQTPRYLIKTRGQQVTLSCSPISGHRSVSWYQQTPGQGLQFLFEYFSETQRNKGNFPGRFSGRQFSNSRSEMNVSTLELGDSALYLCASSVVNSGSNEQFFGPGTRLTVL.

This clonotype was picked up a small number of times. The V call is TRBV6-1, the J call TRBJ2-7; D call uncertain. CDR1 is MNHNS and CDR2 is SASEGT in the germline V gene. With 1 base removed from V and 4 bases from J, the gap between germline ends came to 5 bases. This CDR3 region has 12 residues. Written as DNA, the CDR3 is TGTGCCAGCAGTGAAGGGGCGTACGAGCAGTACTTC. Translated: CASSEGAYEQYF.

This chain links TRBV19 with TRBJ2-5, with 8 bases identical to TRBD2. V lost 9 bases to trimming and J lost 1 base; unmatched junction nucleotides: 4. Germline CDR1 reads LNHDA; CDR2 reads SQIVND (reference sequence). The CDR3 is made up of 13 amino acids. DNA of the CDR3: TGTGCCAGCGGACTAGCCCTCCAAGAGACCCAGTACTTC. Protein product: CASGLALQETQYF.

This clonotype was observed many times. This chain uses TRBV6-5 with TRBJ1-2; D unclear. The CDR3 covers 14 residues. V lost 5 bases and J lost 4, with 14 bases in between. The germline V gene has CDR1 MNHEY and CDR2 SVGAGI. The CDR3 region is CASSPGRSVYGYTF. The CDR3, as DNA: TGTGCCAGCAGTCCTGGGAGGTCGGTCTATGGCTACACCTTC.

The CDR3 nucleotides read TGTGCCAGTAGTATAGACACGGGACCTACAAATTCACCCCTCCACTTT. It is translated as CASSIDTGPTNSPLHF. This chain uses TRBV19 with TRBJ1-6; perhaps TRBD1 as D (5 bases). Trimming took off 0 bases at V and 7 bases at J, with 13 bases between the two ends. CDR1 LNHDA and CDR2 SQIVND come from the germline V gene (reference sequence). This CDR3 has 16 amino acids.

The rearrangement joins TRBV10-3 to TRBJ1-3; TRBD1 is a possible D gene (6 bases). Germline values: CDR1 ENHRY, CDR2 SYGVKD. V was cut by 4 bases and J by 2 bases, with 9 bases left in between. CDR3 size: 14 residues. The CDR3 protein is CAISGTAPGNTIYF. The CDR3 DNA sequence: TGTGCCATCAGTGGGACAGCCCCTGGAAACACCATATATTTT.

This clonotype has ten or more counts. V is TRBV10-1 and J is TRBJ2-3; possibly TRBD2 for D (6 bases). This CDR3 is built from 17 residues. Trimming cost V 2 bases and J 1 base, with 16 bases left between them. Germline CDR1 is WNHNN and CDR2 is SYGVQD (reference sequence). CDR3 bases: TGCGCCAGCAGTGAGCCGGGACTCGGCGAAGGCACAGATACGCAGTATTTT. Encoded protein: CASSEPGLGEGTDTQYF.